This T cell receptor (beta chain) derives from a study of T cell responses to AZD1222 COVID-19 vaccine. The repertoire was sequenced with immunoSEQ multiplex PCR; TCRdb's copy has only in-frame clones and lacks some. The sample includes 100,000 to 150,000 clones, nearly 95% of them seen just once. V lost 4 bases and J lost 7, with 17 bases in between. Germline lookup yields CDR1 SGHTA and CDR2 FQGTGA. The CDR3 consists of 15 residues. This clone is medium-sized in the sample. The receptor was isolated from an adult in good health. The material was peripheral blood, obtained on day 0 of AZD1222 vaccination. V gene TRBV7-3 combines with J gene TRBJ2-1; D is possibly TRBD1 (7 bases). This CDR3 is CASSSAGGIKNEQFF. CDR3 nucleotides: TGTGCCAGCAGCTCTGCAGGGGGGATTAAAAATGAGCAGTTCTTC.